Below are 24 T cell receptor beta chains sequenced from a single sample in a study of cytomegalovirus exposure and HLA in healthy donors. The assay was immunoSEQ multiplex PCR, and TCRdb's table has in-frame clones only and misses some. The sample records some 180,000 clones, approximately 89% being singletons. Material for sequencing was PBMCs. The receptors stem from a man aged 30 to 39 in good health and CMV-seropositive.

The chain joins TRBV19 to TRBJ2-2; D might be TRBD1 (6 bases). Germline CDR1 reads LNHDA; CDR2 reads SQIVND (reference sequence). This CDR3 is built from 14 residues. The V and J ends lost 5 bases and 4 bases respectively, with 11 bases between them. The CDR3 bases are TGTGCCAGTAGTCTACAGGGATCCACCGGGGAGCTGTTTTTT. Amino acids: CASSLQGSTGELFF.

This chain connects TRBV4-3 to TRBJ1-5; D gene uncertain. The CDR3 has 15 amino acids. Trimming took 0 bases from V and 3 from J, leaving 9 bases between them. Germline V gives CDR1 LGHNA, CDR2 YSLEER. In DNA form, the CDR3 reads TGCGCCAGCAGCCAAGATCCGGGAATCAATCAGCCCCAGCATTTT. Its protein is CASSQDPGINQPQHF.

The chain couples TRBV7-6 to TRBJ2-7; D may be TRBD2 (6 bases). CDR1 is SGHVS, CDR2 FNYEAQ, per germline. Trimming left V 1 base short and J 7 bases short, with 14 bases between. The CDR3 is 14 residues long. The CDR3 DNA follows: TGTGCCAGCAGCTTAGGAGGTCTCGGAGGGGAGCAGTACTTC. It encodes CASSLGGLGGEQYF. The entire variable domain, with the rest obtained from reference TRBV7-6 and TRBJ2-7, is as follows: GAGVSQSPRYKVTKRGQDVALRCDPISGHVSLYWYRQALGQGPEFLTYFNYEAQQDKSGLPNDRFSAERPEGSISTLTIQRTEQRDSAMYRCASSLGGLGGEQYFGPGTRLTVT.

The rearrangement joins TRBV7-7 to TRBJ2-1, with no clear D. Germline V lookup: CDR1 SSHAT, CDR2 FNYEAQ (reference sequence). Trimming stripped 1 base from V and 2 bases from J, with 9 bases between. The CDR3 extends over 15 amino acids. The CDR3 DNA reads as TGTGCCAGCAGCTTAGAACATGCGACCTACAATGAGCAGTTCTTC. Residues: CASSLEHATYNEQFF.

The V and J genes are TRBV6-1 and TRBJ2-7; no clear D gene. The CDR3 covers 13 residues. Germline CDR1 is MNHNS and CDR2 is SASEGT. V lost 3 bases and J 3 bases, leaving 9 bases between the germline ends. The CDR3 here is CASSDLDNYEQYF. The CDR3 DNA follows: TGTGCCAGCAGTGACCTTGACAACTACGAGCAGTACTTC.

V and J are TRBV7-8 and TRBJ1-4; D gene unclear. V was clipped by 5 bases and J by 6 bases, with 13 bases between them. Germline-derived CDR1 and CDR2 are SGHVS and FQNEAQ. The CDR3 sequence is 14 residues long. The CDR3 sequence: CASSQTNSHEKLFF. The CDR3, as DNA: TGTGCCAGCAGCCAAACTAACAGCCATGAAAAACTGTTTTTT.

V is TRBV5-1 and J is TRBJ2-2; maybe TRBD2 (6 bases). The CDR3 spans 18 residues. The germline CDR1 and CDR2 sequences are SGHRS and YFSETQ. V lost 0 bases, J lost 2 bases, and 17 bases lay in between. CDR3 nucleotides: TGCGCCAGCAGCTTGGAGTCCCGGGGACTCTCTAACACCGGGGAGCTGTTTTTT. Translated, it gives CASSLESRGLSNTGELFF.

This CDR3 is CASSLLGPRSSNYGYTF. As DNA, the CDR3 is TGTGCCAGCAGTTTATTAGGCCCGCGCAGCTCTAACTATGGCTACACCTTC. The chain recombines TRBV27 with TRBJ1-2; D call uncertain. The CDR3 is made up of 17 amino acids. CDR1 is MNHEY and CDR2 is SMNVEV in the germline V gene (reference sequence). V dropped 1 base and J dropped 0 bases, with 15 bases sitting between them.

The V gene is TRBV13, the J gene TRBJ2-7; TRBD1 or TRBD2 may be the D gene (5 bases each). The CDR3 spans 14 residues. Trimming removed 0 bases at V and 0 bases at J, with 6 bases between. Germline V lookup: CDR1 PRHDT, CDR2 FYEKMQ (reference sequence). The CDR3 here is CASSLGGGSYEQYF. In DNA, the CDR3 is TGTGCCAGCAGCTTAGGTGGGGGCTCCTACGAGCAGTACTTC.

The chain links TRBV7-9 to TRBJ2-7, with D possibly matching TRBD1 (6 bases). CDR3 size: 14 residues. Per the germline V gene, CDR1 is SEHNR and CDR2 is FQNEAQ (reference sequence). V was shortened by 4 bases and J by 6 bases, with 16 bases between the two germline ends. In DNA, the CDR3 is TGTGCCAGCAGCTCCCTGGGGTCAGGGGCCGAGCAGTACTTC. Translated, it gives CASSSLGSGAEQYF.

The V call is TRBV25-1, the J call TRBJ2-1; 7 nucleotides match TRBD1. Germline V gene data show CDR1 as MGHDK and CDR2 as SYGVNS. CDR3 length: 15 amino acids. V trimming: 4 bases; J trimming: 7 bases; junction bases outside the gene matches: 10. CDR3 sequence reads: CASSGTTGFGNEQFF. The CDR3 DNA sequence: TGTGCCAGCAGTGGTACGACAGGGTTCGGGAATGAGCAGTTCTTC.

The rearrangement links TRBV11-2 to TRBJ1-2, with D possibly TRBD1 on 5 matching bases. This CDR3 comprises 14 residues. V was pared by 1 base and J by 8 bases, with 14 bases between. Germline CDR1 is SGHAT and CDR2 is FQNNGV. CDR3 loop: CASSLGQGAGGYTF. CDR3 sequence (DNA): TGTGCCAGCAGCTTAGGCCAGGGAGCAGGGGGCTACACCTTC.

This clone was counted once. This chain joins TRBV7-8 and TRBJ1-2, with TRBD1 identical over 8 bases. With 5 bases clipped from V and 10 bases from J, the junction kept 15 bases outside the gene matches. The CDR3 is 15 amino acids. The germline gives CDR1 SGHVS, CDR2 FQNEAQ. CDR3 loop: CASSLTGQGRIDYTF. CDR3 DNA: TGTGCCAGCAGCCTAACCGGACAGGGTAGGATAGACTACACCTTC.

The V call is TRBV4-3, the J call TRBJ2-1, with a possible D match to TRBD2 (5 bases). Trimming cost V 0 bases and J 3 bases, with 12 bases left between them. CDR1 is LGHNA and CDR2 is YSLEER in the germline V gene. CDR3 length: 16 amino acids. As DNA, the CDR3 is TGCGCCAGCAGCCAAGAGTGGCTGGAGGACTACAATGAGCAGTTCTTC. Protein sequence: CASSQEWLEDYNEQFF.

The chain recombines TRBV10-3 with TRBJ2-7; D gene uncertain. The CDR3 contains 11 residues. CDR1 is ENHRY, CDR2 SYGVKD, per germline. V dropped 6 bases and J dropped 6 bases, with 9 bases sitting between them. This CDR3 reads CAIRGSSEQYF. CDR3 nucleotide sequence: TGTGCCATCAGGGGCTCTTCCGAGCAGTACTTC.

This clone was detected only a few times. The genes are TRBV7-8 and TRBJ1-6; no reliable D call. The CDR3 is made up of 14 amino acids. Trimming cost V 4 bases and J 10 bases, with 14 bases left between them. In germline, CDR1 is SGHVS, CDR2 FQNEAQ. The DNA of the CDR3 is TGTGCCAGCAGCTCGGATTATAACCGGTCACCCCTCCACTTT. It yields the protein CASSSDYNRSPLHF.

The rearrangement links TRBV9 to TRBJ1-2; D ambiguous. CDR3 length equals 13 residues. The germline V and J ends were trimmed by 0 bases and 4 bases, with 7 bases remaining between them. The germline CDR1 and CDR2 sequences are SGDLS and YYNGEE. This chain's CDR3 is CASSVAGTYGYTF. The DNA of the CDR3 is TGTGCCAGCAGCGTAGCAGGTACCTATGGCTACACCTTC. The whole variable domain, remainder taken from reference TRBV9 and TRBJ1-2, is DSGVTQTPKHLITATGQRVTLRCSPRSGDLSVYWYQQSLDQGLQFLIQYYNGEERAKGNILERFSAQQFPDLHSELNLSSLELGDSALYFCASSVAGTYGYTFGSGTRLTVV.

The chain uses TRBV11-3 and TRBJ2-1; tentatively, D is TRBD2 (5 bases). In germline, CDR1 is SGHNT, CDR2 YENEEA. CDR3 length: 13 amino acids. With 5 bases removed from V and 7 bases from J, the gap between germline ends came to 12 bases. The CDR3 reads CASSPGAGNEQFF. CDR3 nucleotides: TGTGCCAGCAGCCCGGGCGCGGGTAATGAGCAGTTCTTC.

The chain is built from TRBV19 and TRBJ1-1, with D unresolved. Germline lookup yields CDR1 LNHDA and CDR2 SQIVND (reference sequence). CDR3 size: 14 residues. V gave up 1 base and J gave up 0 bases, with 6 bases separating them. DNA for the CDR3: TGTGCCAGTAGTATAGGCACGGTGAACACTGAAGCTTTCTTT. Protein: CASSIGTVNTEAFF.

This clone was seen a few times. The chain uses TRBV4-1 and TRBJ1-5; weak D call: TRBD1 (5 bases). Germline CDR1 reads MGHRA; CDR2 reads YSYEKL. CDR3 length: 16 residues. V dropped 4 bases and J dropped 2 bases, with 15 bases sitting between them. CDR3: CASSPTGVTGNQPQHF. DNA of the CDR3: TGCGCCAGCAGCCCGACGGGGGTTACTGGCAATCAGCCCCAGCATTTT.

This sequence joins TRBV27 and TRBJ1-5; D may be TRBD1 (5 bases). The germline V and J ends were trimmed by 2 bases and 3 bases, with 8 bases remaining between them. CDR3 length: 14 residues. Germline-derived CDR1 and CDR2 are MNHEY and SMNVEV (reference sequence). The DNA of the CDR3 is TGTGCCAGCAGTTTAGCGGGGGACAATCAGCCCCAGCATTTT. Its translation: CASSLAGDNQPQHF.

The rearrangement joins TRBV18 to TRBJ2-1; maybe TRBD1 (6 bases). Germline V gives CDR1 KGHSH, CDR2 LQKENI. V shed 2 bases and J shed 4 bases, with 15 bases lying between them. CDR3 size: 16 residues. The CDR3 DNA reads as TGTGCCAGCTCACCAATGATACAGGGCGCTTACAATGAGCAGTTCTTC. As protein: CASSPMIQGAYNEQFF.

This sequence joins TRBV9 and TRBJ2-5, with a tentative D call TRBD1 (6 bases). The CDR3 is 14 residues long. Trimming cost V 0 bases and J 4 bases, with 10 bases left between them. Germline CDR1 is SGDLS and CDR2 is YYNGEE. Written as DNA, the CDR3 is TGTGCCAGCAGCGTAGCACGAGGGGGAGAGACCCAGTACTTC. It encodes CASSVARGGETQYF.

The chain uses TRBV4-1 and TRBJ2-7, with D possibly being TRBD1 or TRBD2 (6 bases each). CDR1 and CDR2 (germline): MGHRA, YSYEKL. Trimming took 4 bases from V and 0 from J, leaving 13 bases between them. CDR3 length equals 15 residues. This CDR3 is CASSPSEGVSYEQYF. CDR3 sequence (DNA): TGCGCCAGCAGCCCGTCGGAGGGGGTCTCCTACGAGCAGTACTTC.